This T cell receptor (beta chain) was identified during a study of blood T cell repertoires in COVID-19. On the study more broadly: Acute and convalescent COVID-19 samples came from the United States, Italy and Spain. T cells, B-cell-depleted T cells, or PBMCs supplied cDNA or gDNA.

As processed by the authors: Amplified reference gene primers provided the basis for estimating nucleated cell counts. TCRdb's table, derived via immunoSEQ multiplex PCR, lists solely in-frame clones and lacks some. V, J and clone size reflect that table, while D and trimming were determined from the DNA. The table has 30,000 to 40,000 clones, 90% seen once. The source material was peripheral blood. The sequence was collected from a man aged 55 to 70 with active or convalescent COVID-19.

The CDR3 bases are TGTGCCAGCTCACCTCGTCAGGGGTTCAATTCACCCCTCCACTTT. Translated: CASSPRQGFNSPLHF. J is TRBJ1-6 and V is TRBV18; TRBD1 is a possible D gene (6 bases). The CDR3 loop spans 15 amino acids. Germline V gene sequence: CDR1 KGHSH, CDR2 LQKENI. Trimming shortened V by 3 bases and J by 7 bases, and 13 bases separated the two germline ends.